This TCR beta chain is from a study of somatic mutations in cytotoxic T cells in rheumatoid arthritis. On the study more broadly: Blood from the patient (approximately 30 ml EDTA) was drawn right after diagnosis, pretreatment.

Clones were read by immunoSEQ multiplex PCR, and TCRdb kept only the in-frame ones, dropping some. The sample has approximately 17,000 clones, roughly 80% seen once. The CDR3 length is 11 residues. CDR1 and CDR2 (germline): PRHDT, FYEKMQ (reference sequence). Trimming left V 1 base short and J 7 bases short, with 2 bases between. The V call is TRBV13, the J call TRBJ2-1; D call uncertain. This sequence originates from an adult with rheumatoid arthritis. Specimen: CD8+ T cells sorted from blood. The CDR3 nucleotides read TGTGCCAGCAGCTTAGCGAATGAGCAGTTCTTC. Its protein product is CASSLANEQFF.